This T cell receptor beta chain was captured by sequencing in a study of blood T cell repertoires in COVID-19. Study summary: PBMCs, B-cell-depleted T cells, or T cells provided the cDNA or gDNA that made up the material.

The CDR3 is 14 amino acids. V was pared by 5 bases and J by 2 bases, with 7 bases of the junction left unmatched. Looked up from germline, CDR1 is SGHRS and CDR2 is YFSETQ. Data came from immunoSEQ multiplex PCR; TCRdb stores just in-frame clones and leaves some out. The table has about 220,000 clones, approximately 86% seen once. This sequence was found in a woman aged 50 to 60 with acute COVID-19. The sequenced material came from PBMCs or T cells enriched from blood (not recorded which). The chain carries TRBV5-1 and TRBJ2-7; TRBD2 aligns across 7 bases. Here the CDR3 DNA reads TGCGCCAGCAGACTAGCGCGAGGGGCCTACGAGCAGTACTTC. Amino acid sequence: CASRLARGAYEQYF.